Sequencing of this T cell receptor (beta chain) was carried out in a study of blood T cell repertoires in COVID-19. Study context: The origin of the acute and convalescent COVID-19 samples was the United States, Italy and Spain. The analysed material was cDNA or gDNA that came from T cells, B-cell-depleted T cells, or PBMCs.

As originally analysed: Estimation of nucleated cell counts was performed using reference gene primer amplification. Some clones are missing from TCRdb's copy, which holds only in-frame ones; the method was immunoSEQ multiplex PCR. D and trimming come from the DNA, and the V and J calls and clone size come from that table. The sample yields 250,000 or so clones, roughly 80% seen once. J was trimmed by 4 bases and V by 10 bases; bases with no gene match: 7. The CDR3 contains 13 residues. The clonotype originates from a young woman with acute or convalescent COVID-19. Sequenced: peripheral blood. V usage is TRBV12-3 or TRBV12-4 and J usage is TRBJ2-5, with 9 bases matching TRBD1. For the CDR3, the DNA is TGTGCCATTCGATACAGGGGGCGAGAGACCCAGTACTTC. Translating it yields CAIRYRGRETQYF.